Listed below are T cell receptor beta chains from one sample, sequenced in a study of blood T cell repertoires in COVID-19. Libraries were prepared by immunoSEQ multiplex PCR; TCRdb keeps only in-frame clonotypes and omits some of them. Of about 170,000 clones listed, 83% are singletons. The sample consisted of peripheral blood. All receptors come from a woman of 80 years or more with acute or convalescent COVID-19. Each CDR3 is given with its conserved first and last residue. A row's size may be missing; if present it is once, few, many or a size class.

CDR3aa: CSVVVVVGGLREQYF
abundance: .
v_gene: TRBV29-1

CDR3aa: CASSFGGATEAFF
abundance: few
v_gene: TRBV7-3

CDR3aa: CASSRRTGELFF
abundance: .
v_gene: TRBV19

CDR3aa: CASSSGQGSDGYTF
abundance: .
v_gene: TRBV5-1

CDR3aa: CASSQRAGAGELFF
abundance: .
v_gene: TRBV3-1/TRBV3-2

CDR3aa: CASSSPRGAKNIQYF
abundance: .
v_gene: TRBV6-5

CDR3aa: CASSSGVTGGEGETQYF
abundance: .
v_gene: TRBV28

CDR3aa: CASSTRDRINSPLHF
abundance: .
v_gene: TRBV5-1

CDR3aa: CASSMNRGRVGEQYF
abundance: .
v_gene: TRBV7-2

CDR3aa: CASTRQENNEQFF
abundance: .
v_gene: TRBV6-5

CDR3aa: CASGVRDRGSDEQFF
abundance: few
v_gene: TRBV27

CDR3aa: CAWEGQGNSGYTF
abundance: .
v_gene: TRBV30

CDR3aa: CASSPTGGITDTQYF
abundance: .
v_gene: TRBV4-2

CDR3aa: CASSYYLTGGEGDGYTF
abundance: .
v_gene: TRBV5-6

CDR3aa: CASSPMMDSPGVFF
abundance: .
v_gene: TRBV18

CDR3aa: CASSMTQGGGQPQHF
abundance: .
v_gene: TRBV19

CDR3aa: CASSASGTGNSPLHF
abundance: .
v_gene: TRBV5-1

CDR3aa: CASSIEGAHGYTF
abundance: .
v_gene: TRBV19

CDR3aa: CASSPLPPQDTEAFF
abundance: .
v_gene: TRBV18

CDR3aa: CASSVSPLAGAYEQYF
abundance: .
v_gene: TRBV5-1

CDR3aa: CASSLQGWSGNTIYF
abundance: .
v_gene: TRBV7-2

CDR3aa: CASAGWTGDYEQYF
abundance: few
v_gene: TRBV19

CDR3aa: CSASGTGETEAFF
abundance: .
v_gene: TRBV29-1

CDR3aa: CASSQTGIKSYNSPLHF
abundance: .
v_gene: TRBV5-6

CDR3aa: CASSWAGADTEAFF
abundance: .
v_gene: TRBV27

CDR3aa: CASSLDTNNSPLHF
abundance: .
v_gene: TRBV19

CDR3aa: CAWRAGLAGADTQYF
abundance: .
v_gene: TRBV30

CDR3aa: CASSGGSFEKLFF
abundance: .
v_gene: TRBV2

CDR3aa: CASSSGTGFTGELFF
abundance: .
v_gene: TRBV11-2